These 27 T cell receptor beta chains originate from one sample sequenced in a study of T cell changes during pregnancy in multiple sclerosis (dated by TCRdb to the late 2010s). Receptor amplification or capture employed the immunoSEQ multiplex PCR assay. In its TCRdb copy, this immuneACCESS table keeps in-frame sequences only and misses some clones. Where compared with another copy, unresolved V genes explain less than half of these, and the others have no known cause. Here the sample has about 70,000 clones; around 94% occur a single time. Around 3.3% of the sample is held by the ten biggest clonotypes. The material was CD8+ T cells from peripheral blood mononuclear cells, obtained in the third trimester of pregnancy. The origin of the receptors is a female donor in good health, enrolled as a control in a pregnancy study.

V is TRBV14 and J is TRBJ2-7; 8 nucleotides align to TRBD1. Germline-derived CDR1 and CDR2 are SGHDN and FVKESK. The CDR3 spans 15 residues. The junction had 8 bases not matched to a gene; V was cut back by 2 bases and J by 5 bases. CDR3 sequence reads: CASSQRTGWGDEQYF. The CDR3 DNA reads TGTGCCAGCAGCCAACGGACAGGGTGGGGTGACGAGCAGTACTTC. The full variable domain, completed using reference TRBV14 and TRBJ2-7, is EAGVTQFPSHSVIEKGQTVTLRCDPISGHDNLYWYRRVMGKEIKFLLHFVKESKQDESGMPNNRFLAERTGGTYSTLKVQPAELEDSGVYFCASSQRTGWGDEQYFGPGTRLTVT.

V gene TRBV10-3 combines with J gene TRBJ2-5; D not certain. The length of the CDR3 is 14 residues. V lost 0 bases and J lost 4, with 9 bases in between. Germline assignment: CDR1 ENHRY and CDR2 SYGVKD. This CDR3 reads CAISESRSPETQYF. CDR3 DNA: TGTGCCATCAGTGAGTCGAGATCCCCAGAGACCCAGTACTTC.

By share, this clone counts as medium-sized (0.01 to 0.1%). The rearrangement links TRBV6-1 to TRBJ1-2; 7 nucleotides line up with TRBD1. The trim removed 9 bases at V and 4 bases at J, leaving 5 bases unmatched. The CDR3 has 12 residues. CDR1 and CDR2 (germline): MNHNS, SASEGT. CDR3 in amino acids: CASETGIYGYTF. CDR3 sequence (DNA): TGTGCCAGTGAGACAGGGATCTATGGCTACACCTTC.

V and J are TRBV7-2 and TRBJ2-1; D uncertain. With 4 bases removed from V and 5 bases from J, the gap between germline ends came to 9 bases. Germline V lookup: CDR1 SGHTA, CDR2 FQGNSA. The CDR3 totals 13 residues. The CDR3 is CASSSYRDNEQFF. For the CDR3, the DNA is TGTGCCAGCAGCTCTTACCGGGACAATGAGCAGTTCTTC.

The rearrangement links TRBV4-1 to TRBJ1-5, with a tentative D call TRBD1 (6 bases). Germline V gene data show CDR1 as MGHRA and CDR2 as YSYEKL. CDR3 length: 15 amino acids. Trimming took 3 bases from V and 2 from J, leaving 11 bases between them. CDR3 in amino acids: CASSHTGLGNQPQHF. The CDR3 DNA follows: TGCGCCAGCAGCCATACAGGGTTGGGCAATCAGCCCCAGCATTTT.

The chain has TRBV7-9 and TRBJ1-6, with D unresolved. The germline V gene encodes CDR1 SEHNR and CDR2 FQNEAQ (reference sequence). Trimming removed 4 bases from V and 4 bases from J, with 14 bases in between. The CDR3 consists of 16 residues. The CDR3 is CASSSSDRGYNSPLHF. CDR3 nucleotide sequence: TGTGCCAGCAGCTCCAGCGACCGGGGTTATAATTCACCCCTCCACTTT. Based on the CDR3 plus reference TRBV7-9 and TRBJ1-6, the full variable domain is DTGVSQNPRHKITKRGQNVTFRCDPISEHNRLYWYRQTLGQGPEFLTYFQNEAQLEKSRLLSDRFSAERPKGSFSTLEIQRTEQGDSAMYLCASSSSDRGYNSPLHFGNGTRLTVT.

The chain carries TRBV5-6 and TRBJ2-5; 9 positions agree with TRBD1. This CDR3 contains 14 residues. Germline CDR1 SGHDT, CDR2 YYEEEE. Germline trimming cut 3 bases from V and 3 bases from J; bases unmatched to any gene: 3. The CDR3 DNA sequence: TGTGCCAGCAGCTGGACAGGGGTCGAAGAGACCCAGTACTTC. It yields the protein CASSWTGVEETQYF.

The CDR3 coding sequence is TGCGCCAGCAGCTCCGGACAGGCCGCCTACGAGCAGTACTTC. Translated, it gives CASSSGQAAYEQYF. The chain is built from TRBV4-3 and TRBJ2-7; 7 nucleotides align to TRBD1. Germline lookup yields CDR1 LGHNA and CDR2 YSLEER. The CDR3 runs 14 residues. J gave up 2 bases and V 5 bases, and 6 bases lay outside the gene matches.

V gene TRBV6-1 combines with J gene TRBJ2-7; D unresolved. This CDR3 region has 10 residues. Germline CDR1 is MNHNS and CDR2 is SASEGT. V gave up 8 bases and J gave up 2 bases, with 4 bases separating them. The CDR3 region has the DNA TGTGCCAGCTCCACCTACGAGCAGTACTTC. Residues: CASSTYEQYF.

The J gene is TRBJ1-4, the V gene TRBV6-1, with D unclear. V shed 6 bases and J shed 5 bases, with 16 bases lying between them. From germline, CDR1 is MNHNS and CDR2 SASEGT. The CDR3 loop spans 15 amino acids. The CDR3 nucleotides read TGTGCCAGCAGCGCCGACTGGGAGCGGAATGAAAAACTGTTTTTT. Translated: CASSADWERNEKLFF.

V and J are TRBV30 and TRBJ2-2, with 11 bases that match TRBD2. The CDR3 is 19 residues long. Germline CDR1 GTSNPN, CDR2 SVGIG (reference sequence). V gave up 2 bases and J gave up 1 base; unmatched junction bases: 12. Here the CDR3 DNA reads TGTGCCTGGAGTCCCCCGGGACTAGCGGCAATCGTGAACACCGGGGAGCTGTTTTTT. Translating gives CAWSPPGLAAIVNTGELFF.

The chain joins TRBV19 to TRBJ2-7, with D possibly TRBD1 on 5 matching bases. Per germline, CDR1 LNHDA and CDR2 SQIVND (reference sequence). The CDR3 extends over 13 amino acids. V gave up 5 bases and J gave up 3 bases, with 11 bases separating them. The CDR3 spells CASSAGIYYEQYF. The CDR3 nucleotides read TGTGCCAGTAGTGCAGGGATATACTACGAGCAGTACTTC. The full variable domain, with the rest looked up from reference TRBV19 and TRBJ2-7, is DGGITQSPKYLFRKEGQNVTLSCEQNLNHDAMYWYRQDPGQGLRLIYYSQIVNDFQKGDIAEGYSVSREKKESFPLTVTSAQKNPTAFYLCASSAGIYYEQYFGPGTRLTVT.

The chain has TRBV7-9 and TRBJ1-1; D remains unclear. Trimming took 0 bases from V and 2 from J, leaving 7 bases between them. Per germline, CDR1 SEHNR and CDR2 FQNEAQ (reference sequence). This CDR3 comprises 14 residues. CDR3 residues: CASSLASLNTEAFF. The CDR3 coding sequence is TGTGCCAGCAGCTTAGCTTCCCTAAACACTGAAGCTTTCTTT.

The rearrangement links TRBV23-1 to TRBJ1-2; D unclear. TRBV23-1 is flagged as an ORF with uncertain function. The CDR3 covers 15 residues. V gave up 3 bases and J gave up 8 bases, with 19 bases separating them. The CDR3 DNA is TGCGCCAGCAGTCACCCTGGGAGAGGAATATCGGGCTACACCTTC. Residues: CASSHPGRGISGYTF.

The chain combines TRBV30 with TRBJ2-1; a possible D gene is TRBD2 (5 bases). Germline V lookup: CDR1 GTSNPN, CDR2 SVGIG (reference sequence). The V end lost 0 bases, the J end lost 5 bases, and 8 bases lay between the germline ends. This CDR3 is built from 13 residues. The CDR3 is CAWSVSGNNEQFF. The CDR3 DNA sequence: TGTGCCTGGAGTGTGTCGGGGAACAATGAGCAGTTCTTC.

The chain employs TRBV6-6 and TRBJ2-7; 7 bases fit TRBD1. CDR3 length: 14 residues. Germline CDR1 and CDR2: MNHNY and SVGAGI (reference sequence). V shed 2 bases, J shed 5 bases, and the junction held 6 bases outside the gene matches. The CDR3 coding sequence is TGTGCCAGCAGTTACAGCCTTGACAGGGACGAGCAGTACTTC. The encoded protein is CASSYSLDRDEQYF.

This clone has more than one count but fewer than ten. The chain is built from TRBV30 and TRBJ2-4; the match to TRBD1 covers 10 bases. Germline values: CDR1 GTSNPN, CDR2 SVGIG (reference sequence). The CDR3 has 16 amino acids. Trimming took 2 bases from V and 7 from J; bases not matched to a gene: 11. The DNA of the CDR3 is TGTGCCTGGAGTTCCATCGTCGGACAGGGGGGGAACATTCAGTACTTC. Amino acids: CAWSSIVGQGGNIQYF.

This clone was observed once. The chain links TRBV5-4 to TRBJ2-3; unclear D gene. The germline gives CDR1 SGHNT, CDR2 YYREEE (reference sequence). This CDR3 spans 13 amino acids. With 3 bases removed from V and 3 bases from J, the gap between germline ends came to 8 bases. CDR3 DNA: TGTGCCAGCAGCTCGGGTCGGACAGATACGCAGTATTTT. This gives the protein CASSSGRTDTQYF.

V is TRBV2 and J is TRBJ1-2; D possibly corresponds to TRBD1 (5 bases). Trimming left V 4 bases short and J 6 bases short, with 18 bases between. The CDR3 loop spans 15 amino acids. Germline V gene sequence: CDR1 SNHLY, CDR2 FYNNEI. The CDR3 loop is CASSGPGLGGNGYTF. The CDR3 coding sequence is TGTGCCAGCAGTGGTCCGGGACTCGGTGGGAATGGCTACACCTTC.

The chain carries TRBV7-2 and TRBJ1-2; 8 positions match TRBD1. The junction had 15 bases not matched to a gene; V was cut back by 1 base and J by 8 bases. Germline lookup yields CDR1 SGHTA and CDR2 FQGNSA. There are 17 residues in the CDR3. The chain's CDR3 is CASSLVPEFGTGGGYTF. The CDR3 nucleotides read TGTGCCAGCAGCTTAGTTCCCGAATTTGGGACAGGAGGCGGCTACACCTTC.

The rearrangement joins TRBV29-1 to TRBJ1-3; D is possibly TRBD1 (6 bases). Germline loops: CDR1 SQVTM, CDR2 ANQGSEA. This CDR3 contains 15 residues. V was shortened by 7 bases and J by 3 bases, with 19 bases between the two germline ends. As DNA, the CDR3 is TGCAGCGCCGAGGTCGGGGGGGCGAGTGGAAACACCATATATTTT. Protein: CSAEVGGASGNTIYF.

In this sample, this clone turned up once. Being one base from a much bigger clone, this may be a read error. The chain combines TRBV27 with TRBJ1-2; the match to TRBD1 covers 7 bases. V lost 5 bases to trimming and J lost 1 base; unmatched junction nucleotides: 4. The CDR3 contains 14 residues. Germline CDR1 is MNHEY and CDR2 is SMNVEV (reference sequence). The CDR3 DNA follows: TGTGCCAGCAGTCCGGGACAGAGTAACTATGGCTACACCTTC. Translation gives CASSPGQSNYGYTF.

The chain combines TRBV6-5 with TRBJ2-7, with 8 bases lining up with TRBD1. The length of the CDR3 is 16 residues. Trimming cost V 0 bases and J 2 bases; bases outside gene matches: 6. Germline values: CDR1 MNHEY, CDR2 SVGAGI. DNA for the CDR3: TGTGCCAGCAGTTACTCATCACAGGGGGTTACCTACGAGCAGTACTTC. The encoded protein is CASSYSSQGVTYEQYF.

The CDR3 here is CASSFGFTGARRDEQYF. CDR3 coding DNA: TGTGCCAGCAGCTTCGGTTTTACAGGGGCCCGTCGGGACGAGCAGTACTTC. V is TRBV13 and J is TRBJ2-7, with TRBD1 matching over 7 bases. Losses at the gene ends were 3 bases for V and 5 bases for J; bases not matched to a gene: 16. Germline V gives CDR1 PRHDT, CDR2 FYEKMQ (reference sequence). This CDR3 contains 17 residues.

The CDR3 sequence: CASSLTQGEDEQYF. The CDR3 DNA follows: TGCGCCAGCAGCCTCACGCAGGGGGAGGACGAGCAGTACTTC. V and J are TRBV4-3 and TRBJ2-7, with D tentatively TRBD1 (7 bases). Germline assignment: CDR1 LGHNA and CDR2 YSLEER. V dropped 4 bases and J dropped 5 bases, with 15 bases sitting between them. The CDR3 extends over 14 amino acids.

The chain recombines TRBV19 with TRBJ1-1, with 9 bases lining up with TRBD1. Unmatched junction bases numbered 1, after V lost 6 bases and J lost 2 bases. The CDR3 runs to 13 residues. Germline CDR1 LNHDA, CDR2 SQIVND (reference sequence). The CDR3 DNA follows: TGTGCCAGTAGGGACAGGGGCAACACTGAAGCTTTCTTT. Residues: CASRDRGNTEAFF.

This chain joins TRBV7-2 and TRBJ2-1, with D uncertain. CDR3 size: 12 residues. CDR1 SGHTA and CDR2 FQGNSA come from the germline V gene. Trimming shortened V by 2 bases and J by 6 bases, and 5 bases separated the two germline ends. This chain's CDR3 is CASSLFINEQFF. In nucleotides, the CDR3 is TGTGCCAGCAGCTTATTTATCAATGAGCAGTTCTTC.